This T cell receptor (beta chain) was recovered during a study of T-cell memory formation after mild COVID-19. Study as a whole: Largely, TCR clusters stayed within a single donor.

Overall study findings and caveats: Later expanders leaned toward CD4+, whereas clones contracting from day 15 to 85 were balanced CD4/CD8. Pre-infection memory contained some responding clones, which suggested that cross-reactive memory had joined.

TCRdb called the 5' RACE reads again in MiXCR, with one record for every CDR3 protein. The sample lists 250,000 to 350,000 distinct CDR3 sequences, roughly a fifth occurring once. Regarding this clonotype: Its antigen is not identified.

This CDR3 comprises 13 residues. What was sequenced was PBMCs or a T cell subset sorted from them (not recorded which). The receptor was isolated from a man between 18 and 29 years old who had mild COVID-19 (a few samples of this study predate the infection). Cell type and time point are not known. The chain recombines TRBV1 with TRBJ1-1. TRBV1 represents a pseudogene. CDR3 DNA: TGCACCAGCAGCCACGTTAGGGAGAAGGGAGCTTTCTTT. It translates to CTSSHVREKGAFF.